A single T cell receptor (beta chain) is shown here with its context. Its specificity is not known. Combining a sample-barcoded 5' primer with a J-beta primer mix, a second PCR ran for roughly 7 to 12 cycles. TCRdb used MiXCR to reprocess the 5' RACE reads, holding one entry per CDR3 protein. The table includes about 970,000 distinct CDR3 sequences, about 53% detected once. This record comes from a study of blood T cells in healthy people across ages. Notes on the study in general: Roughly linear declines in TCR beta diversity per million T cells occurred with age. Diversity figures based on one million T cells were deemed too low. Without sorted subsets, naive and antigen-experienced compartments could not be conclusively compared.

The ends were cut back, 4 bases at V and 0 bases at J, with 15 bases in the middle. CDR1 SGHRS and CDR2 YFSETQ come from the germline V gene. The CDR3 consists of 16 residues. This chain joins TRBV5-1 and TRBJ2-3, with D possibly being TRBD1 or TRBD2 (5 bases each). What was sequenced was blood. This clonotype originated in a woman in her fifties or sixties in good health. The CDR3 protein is CASSPPRDRSTDTQYF. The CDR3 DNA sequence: TGCGCCAGCAGCCCCCCCCGGGACCGAAGCACAGATACGCAGTATTTT.